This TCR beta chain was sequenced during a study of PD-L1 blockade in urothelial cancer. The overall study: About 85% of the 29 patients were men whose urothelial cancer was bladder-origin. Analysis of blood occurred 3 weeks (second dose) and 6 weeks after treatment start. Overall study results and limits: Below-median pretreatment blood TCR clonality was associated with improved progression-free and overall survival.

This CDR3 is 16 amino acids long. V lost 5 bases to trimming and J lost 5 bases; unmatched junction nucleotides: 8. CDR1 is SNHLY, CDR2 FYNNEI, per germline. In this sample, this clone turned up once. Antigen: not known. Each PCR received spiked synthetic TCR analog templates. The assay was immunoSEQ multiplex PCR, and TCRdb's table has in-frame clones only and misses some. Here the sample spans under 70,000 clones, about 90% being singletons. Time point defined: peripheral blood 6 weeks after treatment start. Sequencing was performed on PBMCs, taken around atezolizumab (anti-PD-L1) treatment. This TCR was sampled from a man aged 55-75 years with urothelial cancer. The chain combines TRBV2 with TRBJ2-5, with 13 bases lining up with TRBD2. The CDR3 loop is CASSLFPGLAGETQYF. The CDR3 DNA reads TGTGCCAGCAGTCTTTTCCCGGGACTAGCGGGGGAGACCCAGTACTTC.